This T cell receptor beta chain was identified during a study of long-term antiretroviral therapy in people with HIV. Study-level points and caveats: Pre-ART clonal expansion yielded clones that dominated the repertoire at all time points. All blood samples came from the years 2004 to 2017, possibly under older ART regimens.

In the case of this clone: Its antigen is undetermined.

The germline V gene has CDR1 WSHSY and CDR2 SAAADI. With 1 base removed from V and 8 bases from J, the gap between germline ends came to 11 bases. The CDR3 has 13 residues. The assay used was immunoSEQ (version v3.0), run at survey level. Each sample had sequencing targeting roughly 35,000-50,000 T-cell genomes. Assay: immunoSEQ multiplex PCR; the TCRdb copy retains only in-frame clones and omits some. Of approximately 15,000 clones listed, 90% to 95% are singletons. This material consisted of unsorted PBMCs, taken 0.3 years after starting antiretroviral therapy. V and J are TRBV10-2 and TRBJ1-2; D not certain. The receptor's source is a man between 60 and 70 years old with HIV. As DNA, the CDR3 is TGCGCCAGCAGTGAGTACCCCAGTTCGGGCTACACCTTC. Encoded protein: CASSEYPSSGYTF.